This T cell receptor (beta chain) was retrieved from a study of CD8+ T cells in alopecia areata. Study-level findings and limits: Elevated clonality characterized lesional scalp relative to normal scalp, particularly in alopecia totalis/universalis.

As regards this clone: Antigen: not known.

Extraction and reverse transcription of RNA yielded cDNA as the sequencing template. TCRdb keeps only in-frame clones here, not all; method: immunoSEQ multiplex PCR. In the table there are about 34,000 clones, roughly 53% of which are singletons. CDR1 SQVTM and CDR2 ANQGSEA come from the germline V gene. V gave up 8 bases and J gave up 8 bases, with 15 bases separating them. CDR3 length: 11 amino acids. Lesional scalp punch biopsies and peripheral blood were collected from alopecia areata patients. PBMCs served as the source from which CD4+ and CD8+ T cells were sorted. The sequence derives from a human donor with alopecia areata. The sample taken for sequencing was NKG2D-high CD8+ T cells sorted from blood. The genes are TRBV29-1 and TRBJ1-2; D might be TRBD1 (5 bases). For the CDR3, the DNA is TGCAGCCTCCGTGGGGCGGACGGCTACACCTTC. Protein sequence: CSLRGADGYTF.